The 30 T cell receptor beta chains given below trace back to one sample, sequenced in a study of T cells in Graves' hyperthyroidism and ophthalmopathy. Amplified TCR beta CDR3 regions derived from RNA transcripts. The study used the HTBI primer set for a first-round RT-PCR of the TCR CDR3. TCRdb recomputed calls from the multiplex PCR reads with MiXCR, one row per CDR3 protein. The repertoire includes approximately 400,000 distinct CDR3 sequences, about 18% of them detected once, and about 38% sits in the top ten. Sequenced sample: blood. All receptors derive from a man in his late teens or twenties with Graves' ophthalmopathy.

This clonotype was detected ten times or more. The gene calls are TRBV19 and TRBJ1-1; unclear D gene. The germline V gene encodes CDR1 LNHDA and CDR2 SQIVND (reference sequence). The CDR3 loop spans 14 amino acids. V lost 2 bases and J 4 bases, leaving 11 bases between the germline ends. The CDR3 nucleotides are TGTGCCAGTAGTATATCGGACGTGGTCACTGAAGCTTTCTTT. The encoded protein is CASSISDVVTEAFF.

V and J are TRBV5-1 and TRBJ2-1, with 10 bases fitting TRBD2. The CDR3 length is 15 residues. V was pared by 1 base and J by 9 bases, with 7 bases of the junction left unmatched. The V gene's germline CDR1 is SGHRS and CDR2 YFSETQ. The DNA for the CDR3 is TGCGCCAGCAGCTTGATCTCAGCGGGGGGGAGTGAGCAGTTCTTC. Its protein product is CASSLISAGGSEQFF. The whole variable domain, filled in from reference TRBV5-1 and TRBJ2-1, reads KAGVTQTPRYLIKTRGQQVTLSCSPISGHRSVSWYQQTPGQGLQFLFEYFSETQRNKGNFPGRFSGRQFSNSRSEMNVSTLELGDSALYLCASSLISAGGSEQFFGPGTRLTVL.

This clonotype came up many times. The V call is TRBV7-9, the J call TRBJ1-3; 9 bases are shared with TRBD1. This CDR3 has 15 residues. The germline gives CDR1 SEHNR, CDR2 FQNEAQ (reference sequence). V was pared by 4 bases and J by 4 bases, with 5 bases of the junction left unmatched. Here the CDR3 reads CASSSDRGAGNTIYF. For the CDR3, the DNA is TGTGCCAGCAGCTCGGACAGGGGAGCAGGAAACACCATATATTTT.

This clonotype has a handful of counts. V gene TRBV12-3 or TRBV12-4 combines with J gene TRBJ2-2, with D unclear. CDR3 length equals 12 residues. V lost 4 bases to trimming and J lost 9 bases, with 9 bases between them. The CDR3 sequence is CASSSTPRELFF. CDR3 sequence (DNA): TGTGCCAGCAGTTCGACACCTAGGGAGCTGTTTTTT.

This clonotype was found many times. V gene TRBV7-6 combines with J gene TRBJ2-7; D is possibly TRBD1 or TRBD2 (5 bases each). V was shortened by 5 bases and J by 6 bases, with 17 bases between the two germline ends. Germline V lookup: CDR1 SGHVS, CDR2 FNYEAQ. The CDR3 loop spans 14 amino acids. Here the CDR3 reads CASSPGTSTGEQYF. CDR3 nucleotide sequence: TGTGCCAGCAGCCCGGGGACCTCGACGGGCGAGCAGTACTTC.

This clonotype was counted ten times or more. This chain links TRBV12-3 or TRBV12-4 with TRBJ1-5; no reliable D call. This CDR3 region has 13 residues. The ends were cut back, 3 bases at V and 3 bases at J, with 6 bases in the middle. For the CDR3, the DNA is TGTGCCAGCAGTTTCGGTTTCAATCAGCCCCAGCATTTT. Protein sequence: CASSFGFNQPQHF.

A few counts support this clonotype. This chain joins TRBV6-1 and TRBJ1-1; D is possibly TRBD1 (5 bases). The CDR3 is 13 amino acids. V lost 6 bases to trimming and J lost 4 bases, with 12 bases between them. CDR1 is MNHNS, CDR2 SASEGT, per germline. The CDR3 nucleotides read TGTGCCAGCAGGCGACGGGGGGGCACTGAAGCTTTCTTT. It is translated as CASRRRGGTEAFF.

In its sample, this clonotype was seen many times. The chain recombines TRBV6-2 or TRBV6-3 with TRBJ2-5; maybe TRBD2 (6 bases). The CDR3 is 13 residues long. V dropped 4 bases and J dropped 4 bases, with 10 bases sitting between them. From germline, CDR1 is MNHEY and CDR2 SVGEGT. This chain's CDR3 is CASSFLSGETQYF. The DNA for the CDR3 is TGTGCCAGCAGTTTCCTTAGCGGAGAGACCCAGTACTTC.

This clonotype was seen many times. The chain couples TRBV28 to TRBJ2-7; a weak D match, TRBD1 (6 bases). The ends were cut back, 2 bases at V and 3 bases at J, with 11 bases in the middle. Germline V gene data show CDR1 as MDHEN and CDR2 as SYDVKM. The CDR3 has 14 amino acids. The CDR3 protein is CASSLQDSFYEQYF. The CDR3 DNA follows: TGTGCCAGCAGTTTACAGGACAGCTTCTACGAGCAGTACTTC. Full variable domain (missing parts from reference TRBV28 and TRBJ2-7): DVKVTQSSRYLVKRTGEKVFLECVQDMDHENMFWYRQDPGLGLRLIYFSYDVKMKEKGDIPEGYSVSREKKERFSLILESASTNQTSMYLCASSLQDSFYEQYFGPGTRLTVT.

The CDR3 region is CATSGVPGGGRSYNEQFF. The CDR3 DNA follows: TGTGCCACCAGTGGTGTACCGGGGGGGGGGCGAAGTTACAATGAGCAGTTCTTC. V and J are TRBV24-1 and TRBJ2-1, with TRBD2 matching 8 bases. Trimming cost V 5 bases and J 4 bases; bases outside gene matches: 15. The CDR3 is 18 residues long. Germline V CDR1 and CDR2: KGHDR, SFDVKD.

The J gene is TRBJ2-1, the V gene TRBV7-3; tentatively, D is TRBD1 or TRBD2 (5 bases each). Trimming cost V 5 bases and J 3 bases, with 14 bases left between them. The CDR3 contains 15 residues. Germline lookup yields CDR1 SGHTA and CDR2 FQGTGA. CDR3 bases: TGTGCCAGCAGCCCCGGGGTGACAGTCTACAATGAGCAGTTCTTC. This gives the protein CASSPGVTVYNEQFF.

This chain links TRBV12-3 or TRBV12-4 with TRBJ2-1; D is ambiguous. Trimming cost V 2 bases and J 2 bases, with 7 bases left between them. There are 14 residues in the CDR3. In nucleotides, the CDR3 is TGTGCCAGCAGTTTACCCAAGGCCTACAATGAGCAGTTCTTC. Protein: CASSLPKAYNEQFF.

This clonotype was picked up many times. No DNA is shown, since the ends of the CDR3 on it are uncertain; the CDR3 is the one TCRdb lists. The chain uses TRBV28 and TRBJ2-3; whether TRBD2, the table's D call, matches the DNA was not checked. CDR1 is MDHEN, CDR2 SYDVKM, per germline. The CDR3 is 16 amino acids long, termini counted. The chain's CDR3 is CASILGGSRITDTQYF.

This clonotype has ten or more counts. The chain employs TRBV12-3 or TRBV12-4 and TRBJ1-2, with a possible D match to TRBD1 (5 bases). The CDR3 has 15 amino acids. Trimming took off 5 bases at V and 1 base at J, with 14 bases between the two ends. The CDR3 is CASSSPGRVNYGYTF. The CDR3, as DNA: TGTGCCAGCAGTAGCCCGGGGCGCGTTAACTATGGCTACACCTTC.

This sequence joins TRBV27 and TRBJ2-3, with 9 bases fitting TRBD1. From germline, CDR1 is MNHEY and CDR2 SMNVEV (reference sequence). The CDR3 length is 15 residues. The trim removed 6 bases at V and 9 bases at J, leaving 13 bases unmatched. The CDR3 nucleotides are TGTGCCAGCAGCCCCCCGGGACAGGGTCTACGCACGCAGTATTTT. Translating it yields CASSPPGQGLRTQYF.

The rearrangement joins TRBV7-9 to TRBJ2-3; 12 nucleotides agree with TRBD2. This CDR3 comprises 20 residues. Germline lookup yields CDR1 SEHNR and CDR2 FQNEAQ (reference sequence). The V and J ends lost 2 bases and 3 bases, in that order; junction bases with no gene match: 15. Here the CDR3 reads CASSLNPRASGGARTDTQYF. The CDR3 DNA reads TGTGCCAGCAGCTTAAACCCCCGGGCTAGCGGGGGGGCGAGGACAGATACGCAGTATTTT.

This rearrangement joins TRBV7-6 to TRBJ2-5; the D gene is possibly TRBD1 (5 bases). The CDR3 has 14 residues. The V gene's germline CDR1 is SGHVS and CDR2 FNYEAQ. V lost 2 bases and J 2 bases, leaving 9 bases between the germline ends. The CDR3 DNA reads TGTGCCAGCAGCTTAATGGCAGGGCAAGAGACCCAGTACTTC. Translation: CASSLMAGQETQYF. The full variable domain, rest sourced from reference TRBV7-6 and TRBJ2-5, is GAGVSQSPRYKVTKRGQDVALRCDPISGHVSLYWYRQALGQGPEFLTYFNYEAQQDKSGLPNDRFSAERPEGSISTLTIQRTEQRDSAMYRCASSLMAGQETQYFGPGTRLLVL.

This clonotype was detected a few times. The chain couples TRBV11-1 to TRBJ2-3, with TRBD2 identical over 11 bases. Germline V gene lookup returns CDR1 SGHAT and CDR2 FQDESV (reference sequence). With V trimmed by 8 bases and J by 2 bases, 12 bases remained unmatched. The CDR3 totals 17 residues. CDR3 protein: CASRNYLAGGHTDTQYF. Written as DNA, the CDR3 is TGTGCCAGCCGCAATTATCTAGCGGGGGGTCACACAGATACGCAGTATTTT.

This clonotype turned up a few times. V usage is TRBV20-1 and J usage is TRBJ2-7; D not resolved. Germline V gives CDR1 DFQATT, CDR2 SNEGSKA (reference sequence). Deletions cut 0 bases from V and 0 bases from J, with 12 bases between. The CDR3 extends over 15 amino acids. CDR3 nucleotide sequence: TGCAGTGCTAGAGAAGATGTCTTTGGCTCCTACGAGCAGTACTTC. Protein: CSAREDVFGSYEQYF.

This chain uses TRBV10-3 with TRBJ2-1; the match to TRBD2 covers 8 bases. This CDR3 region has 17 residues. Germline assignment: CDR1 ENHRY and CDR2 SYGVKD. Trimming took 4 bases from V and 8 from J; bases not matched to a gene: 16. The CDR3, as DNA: TGTGCCATCAGTGCGGGACTAGTTTTTGTCCGGTTGGATGAGCAGTTCTTC. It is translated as CAISAGLVFVRLDEQFF.

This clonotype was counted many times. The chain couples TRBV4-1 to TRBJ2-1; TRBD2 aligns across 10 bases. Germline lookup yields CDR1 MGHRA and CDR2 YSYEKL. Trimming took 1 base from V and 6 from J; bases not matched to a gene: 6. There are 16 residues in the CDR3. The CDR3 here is CASSQVQRGGTNEQFF. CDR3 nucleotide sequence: TGCGCCAGCAGCCAAGTCCAGCGGGGGGGCACCAATGAGCAGTTCTTC.

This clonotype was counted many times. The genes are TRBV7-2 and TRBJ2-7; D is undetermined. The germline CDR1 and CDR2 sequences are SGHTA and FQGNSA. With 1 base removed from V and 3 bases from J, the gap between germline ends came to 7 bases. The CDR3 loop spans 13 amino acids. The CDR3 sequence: CASSLVTYYEQYF. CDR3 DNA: TGTGCCAGCAGCTTAGTGACCTACTACGAGCAGTACTTC.

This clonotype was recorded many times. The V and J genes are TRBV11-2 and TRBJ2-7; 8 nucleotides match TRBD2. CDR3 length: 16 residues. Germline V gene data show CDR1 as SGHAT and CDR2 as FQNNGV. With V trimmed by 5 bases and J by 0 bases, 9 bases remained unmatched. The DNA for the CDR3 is TGTGCCAGCAGCCATAGAAATAGCGGGGACTCCTACGAGCAGTACTTC. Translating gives CASSHRNSGDSYEQYF.

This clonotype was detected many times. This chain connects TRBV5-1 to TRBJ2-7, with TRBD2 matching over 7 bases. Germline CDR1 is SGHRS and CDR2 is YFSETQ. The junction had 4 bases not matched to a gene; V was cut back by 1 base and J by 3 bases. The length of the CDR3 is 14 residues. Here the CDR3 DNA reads TGCGCCAGCAGCTTGCTCGGGGGGATCTACGAGCAGTACTTC. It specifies CASSLLGGIYEQYF. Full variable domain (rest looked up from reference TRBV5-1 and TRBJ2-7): KAGVTQTPRYLIKTRGQQVTLSCSPISGHRSVSWYQQTPGQGLQFLFEYFSETQRNKGNFPGRFSGRQFSNSRSEMNVSTLELGDSALYLCASSLLGGIYEQYFGPGTRLTVT.

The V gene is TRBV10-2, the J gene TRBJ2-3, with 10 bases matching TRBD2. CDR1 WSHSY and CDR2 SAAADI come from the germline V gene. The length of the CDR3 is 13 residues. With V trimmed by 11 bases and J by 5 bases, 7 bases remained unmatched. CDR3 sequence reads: CAGALAGLDTQYF. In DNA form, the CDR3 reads TGCGCCGGCGCACTAGCGGGGTTAGATACGCAGTATTTT.

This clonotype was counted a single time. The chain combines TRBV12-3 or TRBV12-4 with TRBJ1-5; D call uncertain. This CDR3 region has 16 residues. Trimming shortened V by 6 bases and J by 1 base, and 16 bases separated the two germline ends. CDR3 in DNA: TGTGCCAGCAGCCTCCCGGGTAGGTTGAGCAATCAGCCCCAGCATTTT. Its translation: CASSLPGRLSNQPQHF.

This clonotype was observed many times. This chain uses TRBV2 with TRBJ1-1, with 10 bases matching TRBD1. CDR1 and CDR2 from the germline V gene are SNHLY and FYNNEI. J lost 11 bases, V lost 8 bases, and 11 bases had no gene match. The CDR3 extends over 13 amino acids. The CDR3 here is CASGSTGGRGAFF. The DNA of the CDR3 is TGTGCCAGCGGGTCGACAGGGGGCCGTGGGGCTTTCTTT.

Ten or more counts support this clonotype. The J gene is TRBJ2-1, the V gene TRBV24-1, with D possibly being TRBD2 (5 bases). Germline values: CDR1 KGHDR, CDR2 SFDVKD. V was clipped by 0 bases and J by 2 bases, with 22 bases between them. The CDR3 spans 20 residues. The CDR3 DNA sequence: TGTGCCACCAGTGATTTGATCCCCCCGCGGGCAGAGAGCACCTACAATGAGCAGTTCTTC. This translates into CATSDLIPPRAESTYNEQFF.

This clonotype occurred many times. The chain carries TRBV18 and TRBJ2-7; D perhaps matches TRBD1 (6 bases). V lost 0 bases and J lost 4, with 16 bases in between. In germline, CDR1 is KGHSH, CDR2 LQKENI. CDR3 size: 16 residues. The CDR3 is CASSPPGAGAVYEQYF. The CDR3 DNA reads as TGTGCCAGCTCACCACCGGGGGCAGGGGCAGTATACGAGCAGTACTTC.

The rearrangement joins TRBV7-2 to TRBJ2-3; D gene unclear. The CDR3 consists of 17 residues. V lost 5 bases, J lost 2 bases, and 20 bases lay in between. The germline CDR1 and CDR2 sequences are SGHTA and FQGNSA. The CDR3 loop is CASSPTRQRLFTDTQYF. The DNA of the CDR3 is TGTGCCAGCAGCCCAACTCGGCAGAGGCTATTCACAGATACGCAGTATTTT.